This T cell receptor (beta chain) emerged from a study of ipilimumab plus nivolumab after autologous stem cell transplantation (dated by TCRdb to about 2021). In terms of the full investigation: The median number of doses that trial patients received was a few for ipilimumab and fewer than 10 for nivolumab. Patients with high-risk diffuse large B cell lymphoma, mature T cell lymphoma, or multiple myeloma undergoing autologous transplant were enrolled in the trial. The intent-to-treat population of the trial was made up of a few dozen patients. High-risk transplant-naive patients and patients relapsing within 3 years of a first autologous transplant were included in the myeloma cohort.

The method was the immunoSEQ multiplex PCR assay. What TCRdb holds here is the immuneACCESS table cut down to in-frame rearrangements. Part of the clones is not present; checked against another copy, under half of the missing clones reflect an unresolved V gene, and the others are unexplained. This sample has about 43,000 clones in its table, and 70% to 90% of those were observed once. The ten largest clones capture about 0.97% of the sample. The full study reports these points: According to the authors, a biologic rationale for studying the approach further came from T cell receptor repertoire, regulatory T cell phenotype and gut microbiota profiles. Combined checkpoint inhibition appeared tolerable as post-transplant consolidation, according to the authors' conclusion.

Comment on this clone: Its antigen is not yet known. The sample holds no much larger clone one base away, and base qualities are not on file.

Checkpoint therapy was initiated 14 to 28 days after autologous transplant, and ipilimumab was administered at 1 mg/kg intravenously on day 1 of selected weeks. Nivolumab was administered at 3 mg/kg intravenously on day 1 of weeks 1, 4, 7, 10, and every two weeks through week 26. Combined checkpoint inhibition with ipilimumab and nivolumab as consolidation after autologous stem cell transplantation was tested in a Phase Ib clinical trial. Including the terminal cysteine and phenylalanine, the CDR3 comprises 16 residues. Kept here is only the CDR3 DNA, which spans 48 bases and is read in frame from base 1. The junction shows trimming of 4 bases on V and 6 bases on J, and the gene matches do not reach 10 bases of it. From a lookup of the germline V gene, CDR1 and CDR2 are SGHTS and YDEGEE.

This clonotype was obtained from a male donor with multiple myeloma. Sequences were derived from PBMCs, sampled in a trial of ipilimumab plus nivolumab as post-transplant consolidation. Recombination connected TRBV5-8 to TRBJ2-2; a stretch of 9 junction bases matches TRBD2. The nucleotides are TGTGCCAGCAGCCCCGGTTTAGCGGGAGTGGCCGGGGAGCTGTTTTTT. Its amino acids are CASSPGLAGVAGELFF.